This TCR beta chain originates from a study of T-cell memory formation after mild COVID-19. Using its own MiXCR run on the 5' RACE reads, TCRdb lists one record per CDR3 protein. The sample has about 210,000 distinct CDR3 sequences, more than 25% seen once. In regard to this clonotype: Its matching antigen is unknown.

The CDR3 is 13 residues long. Trimming pared 6 bases from V and 1 base from J, leaving 9 bases between. The germline V gene encodes CDR1 MNHEY and CDR2 SVGEGT. Study outcomes and limitations: Those CD4+ clones that contracted were mainly in CM and EM (CD8+ ones in EMRA). Some clones that responded turned up in pre-infection memory, which suggests that cross-reactive memory joined in.

This receptor was taken from an adult woman who had mild COVID-19 (a few samples of this study predate the infection). Cell type and time point are not known. The chain recombines TRBV6-2 or TRBV6-3 with TRBJ1-1, with D perhaps matching TRBD1 (6 bases). The material sequenced was PBMCs or a T cell subset sorted from them (not recorded which). The CDR3 region has the DNA TGTGCCAGCAGATCGGACAGGAACACTGAAGCTTTCTTT. This translates into CASRSDRNTEAFF.